Sequencing of this T cell receptor (beta chain) was carried out in a study of human T cells and chemical hapten exposure. On the study more broadly: Patch tests applied 0.01% DPC to the upper back and were scored after 6 days. Women made up most patients, who had alopecia areata, totalis or universalis.

TCRdb ran MiXCR on the RACE reads and lists one entry per CDR3 protein. The sample holds 80,000 to 100,000 distinct CDR3 sequences, around 10% seen once. This clonotype occurred many times. The time point is: pre-sensitization, week 0. Treatment reported: therapeutic diphenylcyclopropenone sensitization with weekly scalp DPC. Germline-derived CDR1 and CDR2 are SGHRS and YFSETQ. Trimming left V 5 bases short and J 1 base short, with 8 bases between. The CDR3 runs 13 residues. The sequencing used whole blood, collected in connection with sensitization to the hapten diphenylcyclopropenone (DPC). The source is a woman in her thirties or forties with alopecia areata. Some clones in this sample may be carry-over from other donors' samples. V usage is TRBV5-1 and J usage is TRBJ2-3; D uncertain. CDR3 residues: CASSRAGTDTQYF. The DNA of the CDR3 is TGCGCCAGCAGTCGGGCCGGCACAGATACGCAGTATTTT.